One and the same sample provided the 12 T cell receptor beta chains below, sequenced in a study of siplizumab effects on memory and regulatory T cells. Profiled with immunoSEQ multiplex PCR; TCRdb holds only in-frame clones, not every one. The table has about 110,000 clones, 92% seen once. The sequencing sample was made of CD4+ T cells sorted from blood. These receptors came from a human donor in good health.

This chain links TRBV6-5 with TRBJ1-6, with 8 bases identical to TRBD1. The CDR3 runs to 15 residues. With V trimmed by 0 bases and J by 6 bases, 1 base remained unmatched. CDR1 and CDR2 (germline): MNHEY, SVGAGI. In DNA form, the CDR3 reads TGTGCCAGCAGTTACTCGACAGGGGTTAATTCACCCCTCCACTTT. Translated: CASSYSTGVNSPLHF.

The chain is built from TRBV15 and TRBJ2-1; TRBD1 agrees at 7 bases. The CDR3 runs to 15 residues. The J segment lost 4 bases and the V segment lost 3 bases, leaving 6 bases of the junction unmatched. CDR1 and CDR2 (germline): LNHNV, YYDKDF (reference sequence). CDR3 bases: TGTGCCACCAGCAGGGGGGACAGCCTATACAATGAGCAGTTCTTC. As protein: CATSRGDSLYNEQFF.

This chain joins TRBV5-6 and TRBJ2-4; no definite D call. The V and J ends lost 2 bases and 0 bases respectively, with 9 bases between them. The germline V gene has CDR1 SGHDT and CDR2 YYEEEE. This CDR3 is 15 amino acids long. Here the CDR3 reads CASSLALLAKNIQYF. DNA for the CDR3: TGTGCCAGCAGCTTAGCCCTACTAGCCAAAAACATTCAGTACTTC.

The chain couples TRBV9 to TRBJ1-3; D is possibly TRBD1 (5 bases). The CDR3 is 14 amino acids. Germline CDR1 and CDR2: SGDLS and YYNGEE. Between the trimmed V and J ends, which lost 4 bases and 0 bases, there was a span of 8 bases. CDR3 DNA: TGTGCCAGCAGCCCCCAGGGCTCTGGAAACACCATATATTTT. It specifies CASSPQGSGNTIYF.

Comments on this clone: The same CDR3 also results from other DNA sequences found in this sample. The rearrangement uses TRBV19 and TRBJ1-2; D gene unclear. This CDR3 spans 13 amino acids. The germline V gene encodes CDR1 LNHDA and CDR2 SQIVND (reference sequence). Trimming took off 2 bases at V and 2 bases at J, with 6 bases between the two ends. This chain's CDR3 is CASSIFGNYGYTF. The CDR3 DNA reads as TGTGCCAGTAGTATATTCGGAAACTATGGCTACACCTTC.

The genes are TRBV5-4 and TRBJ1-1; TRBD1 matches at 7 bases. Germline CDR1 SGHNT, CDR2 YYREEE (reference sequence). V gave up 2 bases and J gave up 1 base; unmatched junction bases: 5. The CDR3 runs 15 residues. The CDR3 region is CASSFQGGSNTEAFF. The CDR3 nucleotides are TGTGCCAGCAGCTTTCAAGGGGGCTCGAACACTGAAGCTTTCTTT.

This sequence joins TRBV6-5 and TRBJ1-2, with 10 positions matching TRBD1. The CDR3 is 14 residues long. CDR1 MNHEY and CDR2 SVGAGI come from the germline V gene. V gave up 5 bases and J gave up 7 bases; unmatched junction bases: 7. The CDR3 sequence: CASSPDRGTFGYTF. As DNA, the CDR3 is TGTGCCAGCAGTCCGGACAGGGGGACTTTTGGCTACACCTTC.

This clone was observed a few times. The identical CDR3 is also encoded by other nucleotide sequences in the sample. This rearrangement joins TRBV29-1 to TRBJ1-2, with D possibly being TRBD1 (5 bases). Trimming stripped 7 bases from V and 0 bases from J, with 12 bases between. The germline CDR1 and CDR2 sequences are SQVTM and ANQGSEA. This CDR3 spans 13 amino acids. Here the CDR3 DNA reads TGCAGCGCCGGACACCAAGCTAACTATGGCTACACCTTC. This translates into CSAGHQANYGYTF. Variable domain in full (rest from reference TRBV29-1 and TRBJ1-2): SAVISQKPSRDICQRGTSLTIQCQVDSQVTMMFWYRQQPGQSLTLIATANQGSEATYESGFVIDKFPISRPNLTFSTLTVSNMSPEDSSIYLCSAGHQANYGYTFGSGTRLTVV.

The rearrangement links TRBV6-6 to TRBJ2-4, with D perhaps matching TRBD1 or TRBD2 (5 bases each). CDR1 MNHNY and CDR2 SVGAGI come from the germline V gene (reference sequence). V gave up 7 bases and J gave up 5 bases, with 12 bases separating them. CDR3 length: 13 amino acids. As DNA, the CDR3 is TGTGCCAGCAACCCGGGACGGGAAAACATTCAGTACTTC. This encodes CASNPGRENIQYF.

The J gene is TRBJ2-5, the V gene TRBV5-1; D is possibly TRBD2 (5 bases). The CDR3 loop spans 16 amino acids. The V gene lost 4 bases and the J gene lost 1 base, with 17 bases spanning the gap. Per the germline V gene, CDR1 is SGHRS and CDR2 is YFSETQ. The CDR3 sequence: CASSAPRGGLQETQYF. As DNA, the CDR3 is TGCGCCAGCAGCGCACCCCGCGGAGGACTCCAAGAGACCCAGTACTTC.

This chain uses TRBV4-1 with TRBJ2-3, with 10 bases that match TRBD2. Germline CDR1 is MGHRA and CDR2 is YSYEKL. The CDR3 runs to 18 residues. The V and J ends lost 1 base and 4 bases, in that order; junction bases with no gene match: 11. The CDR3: CASSQAEELAGSADTQYF. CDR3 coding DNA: TGCGCCAGCAGCCAAGCGGAGGAACTAGCGGGGTCTGCAGATACGCAGTATTTT.

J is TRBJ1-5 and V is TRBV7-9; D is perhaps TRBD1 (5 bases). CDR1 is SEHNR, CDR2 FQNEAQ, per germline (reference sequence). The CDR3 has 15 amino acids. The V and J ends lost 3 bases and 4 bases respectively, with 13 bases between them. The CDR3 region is CASSLGQGNNQPQHF. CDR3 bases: TGTGCCAGCAGCTTGGGCCAGGGAAATAATCAGCCCCAGCATTTT.